Shown below are 27 T cell receptor beta chains from a single sample sequenced in a study of T cells in Graves' hyperthyroidism and ophthalmopathy. The source material, RNA transcripts, was used to amplify TCR beta CDR3 regions. The HTBI primer set served for first-round RT-PCR of the TCR CDR3. MiXCR, applied by TCRdb to the multiplex PCR reads, yields one record per CDR3 protein. The repertoire includes 350,000 to 500,000 distinct CDR3 sequences, roughly 13% of them detected once, and about 5% sits in the top ten. Sequencing was performed on blood. The receptors here all came from a young woman with Graves' hyperthyroidism.

In this sample, this clonotype turned up many times. The chain is built from TRBV12-3 or TRBV12-4 and TRBJ1-2, with TRBD1 matching over 8 bases. There are 14 residues in the CDR3. The J segment lost 4 bases and the V segment lost 6 bases, leaving 7 bases of the junction unmatched. The CDR3 sequence is CASRHTGGGYGYTF. CDR3 coding DNA: TGTGCCAGCAGGCATACAGGGGGAGGCTATGGCTACACCTTC.

This clonotype was observed at least ten times. The chain joins TRBV11-2 to TRBJ1-2; D gene ambiguous. From germline, CDR1 is SGHAT and CDR2 FQNNGV. Between the trimmed V and J ends, which lost 5 bases and 0 bases, there was a span of 16 bases. CDR3 length equals 16 residues. This CDR3 reads CASSLGGVRANYGYTF. The DNA of the CDR3 is TGTGCCAGCAGCCTCGGAGGCGTTAGAGCTAACTATGGCTACACCTTC.

This clonotype was seen many times. The genes are TRBV20-1 and TRBJ2-3; D might be TRBD2 (6 bases). Between the trimmed V and J ends, which lost 3 bases and 5 bases, there was a span of 18 bases. This CDR3 has 15 residues. Per the germline V gene, CDR1 is DFQATT and CDR2 is SNEGSKA (reference sequence). The CDR3 spells CSARGDGGGRDTQYF. In DNA form, the CDR3 reads TGCAGTGCTAGGGGTGACGGGGGAGGAAGAGATACGCAGTATTTT.

A single count supports this clonotype. For the CDR3, the DNA is TGTGCCAGCAGAGGTGCGGGAGGCACCTCCTACAATGAGCAGTTCTTC. Protein: CASRGAGGTSYNEQFF. This chain joins TRBV3-1 and TRBJ2-1; 8 nucleotides agree with TRBD2. CDR3 length: 16 residues. V trimming: 6 bases; J trimming: 0 bases; junction bases outside the gene matches: 7. Germline values: CDR1 LGHDT, CDR2 YNNKEL (reference sequence).

This clonotype turned up a few times. The J gene is TRBJ1-3, the V gene TRBV10-3, with D unclear. V lost 6 bases to trimming and J lost 4 bases, with 10 bases between them. Germline CDR1 is ENHRY and CDR2 is SYGVKD. The CDR3 spans 13 residues. The CDR3, as DNA: TGTGCCATCAGCGCCGGTCCGGGAAACACCATATATTTT. This gives the protein CAISAGPGNTIYF.

This clonotype occurred many times. The chain is built from TRBV6-1 and TRBJ1-5; no definite D call. V was pared by 7 bases and J by 0 bases, with 22 bases between. Germline lookup yields CDR1 MNHNS and CDR2 SASEGT. This CDR3 spans 18 amino acids. The CDR3, as DNA: TGTGCCAGCAAAGTCGGGCCACGGGGTTCCTTTAGCAATCAGCCCCAGCATTTT. It specifies CASKVGPRGSFSNQPQHF.

This clonotype was picked up many times. The CDR3 region has the DNA TGCGCCAGCAGCCAAGGGACCAGGACAGGGGATCAGCCCCAGCATTTT. Protein: CASSQGTRTGDQPQHF. V gene TRBV4-1 combines with J gene TRBJ1-5; TRBD1 matches at 9 bases. The CDR3 totals 16 residues. The V and J ends lost 1 base and 5 bases, in that order; junction bases with no gene match: 6. Germline V gene sequence: CDR1 MGHRA, CDR2 YSYEKL.

As concerns this clonotype: A read error is possible here, since a much larger clone lies one base away. The rearrangement joins TRBV5-1 to TRBJ2-7; 8 nucleotides line up with TRBD2. CDR1 SGHRS and CDR2 YFSETQ come from the germline V gene. There are 15 residues in the CDR3. The CDR3 nucleotides are TGCGCCAGCAGCTTCCTGGTGGGACTAGGGGACGAGCAGCACTTC. Encoded protein: CASSFLVGLGDEQHF.

This clonotype was seen many times. The gene calls are TRBV20-1 and TRBJ2-1; 7 positions agree with TRBD1. The CDR3 is 15 residues long. The germline V gene encodes CDR1 DFQATT and CDR2 SNEGSKA (reference sequence). The trim removed 6 bases at V and 0 bases at J, leaving 8 bases unmatched. The CDR3 nucleotides are TGCAGTGCCTATTATTGGGACAGCTCCTACAATGAGCAGTTCTTC. Protein product: CSAYYWDSSYNEQFF.

This clonotype appeared many times. The chain employs TRBV7-2 and TRBJ1-2; D is perhaps TRBD1 (5 bases). The CDR3 contains 14 residues. The germline V and J ends were trimmed by 6 bases and 4 bases, with 15 bases remaining between them. Germline CDR1 and CDR2: SGHTA and FQGNSA. The CDR3 bases are TGTGCCAGCAGGGGTCGGGGGGAACTCTATGGCTACACCTTC. Protein sequence: CASRGRGELYGYTF.

At least ten counts were recorded for this clonotype. This chain joins TRBV7-3 and TRBJ2-3; 9 positions agree with TRBD1. The J segment lost 4 bases and the V segment lost 3 bases, leaving 8 bases of the junction unmatched. The CDR3 length is 16 residues. Germline CDR1 reads SGHTA; CDR2 reads FQGTGA. For the CDR3, the DNA is TGTGCCAGCAGCTTGGGACAGGGAGGCTTCCCAGATACGCAGTATTTT. Amino acids: CASSLGQGGFPDTQYF.

V usage is TRBV28 and J usage is TRBJ2-2; TRBD2 matches 13 bases. V was pared by 3 bases and J by 8 bases, with 15 bases of the junction left unmatched. From germline, CDR1 is MDHEN and CDR2 SYDVKM. CDR3 size: 19 residues. The CDR3 here is CASSFLGAGTSGKLGELFF. The CDR3 DNA follows: TGTGCCAGCAGTTTCCTGGGTGCCGGGACTAGCGGGAAGTTAGGGGAGCTGTTTTTT.

This clonotype occurred a few times. V gene TRBV9 combines with J gene TRBJ1-1; no clear D gene. The V and J ends lost 1 base and 1 base respectively, with 8 bases between them. Germline V gene lookup returns CDR1 SGDLS and CDR2 YYNGEE. CDR3 length equals 14 residues. CDR3 nucleotides: TGTGCCAGCAGCGTAAGTCCCTCGAACACTGAAGCTTTCTTT. It encodes CASSVSPSNTEAFF. The whole variable domain, remainder taken from reference TRBV9 and TRBJ1-1, is DSGVTQTPKHLITATGQRVTLRCSPRSGDLSVYWYQQSLDQGLQFLIQYYNGEERAKGNILERFSAQQFPDLHSELNLSSLELGDSALYFCASSVSPSNTEAFFGQGTRLTVV.

This clonotype appeared a few times. V gene TRBV19 combines with J gene TRBJ2-7; 10 positions match TRBD1. This CDR3 comprises 15 residues. Germline lookup yields CDR1 LNHDA and CDR2 SQIVND (reference sequence). J lost 1 base, V lost 5 bases, and 5 bases had no gene match. The CDR3 sequence is CASSPGQGVSYEQYF. CDR3 in DNA: TGTGCCAGTAGTCCAGGACAGGGGGTATCCTACGAGCAGTACTTC.

The chain uses TRBV2 and TRBJ1-2; 8 bases are a match to TRBD1. V lost 6 bases, J lost 8 bases, and 14 bases stayed unmatched. CDR1 and CDR2 from the germline V gene are SNHLY and FYNNEI. The CDR3 sequence is 15 residues long. For the CDR3, the DNA is TGTGCCAGCAGCGCGGTCGGCCAGGGGGCTTGGGGCTACACCTTC. The encoded protein is CASSAVGQGAWGYTF.

This clonotype has just a few counts. The rearrangement uses TRBV30 and TRBJ2-7, with 7 bases matching TRBD1. The CDR3 sequence is 12 residues long. Losses at the gene ends were 5 bases for V and 2 bases for J; bases not matched to a gene: 3. Germline V gene sequence: CDR1 GTSNPN, CDR2 SVGIG (reference sequence). The CDR3 sequence is CAWRTGPYEQYF. The CDR3 DNA follows: TGTGCCTGGCGGACAGGACCCTACGAGCAGTACTTC.

This clonotype showed up many times. The chain carries TRBV28 and TRBJ1-1; tentatively, D is TRBD1 (5 bases). The CDR3 runs 14 residues. Germline V lookup: CDR1 MDHEN, CDR2 SYDVKM. V was cut by 7 bases and J by 6 bases, with 18 bases left in between. CDR3 loop: CASKLSGTSAEAFF. The DNA of the CDR3 is TGTGCCAGCAAACTCTCAGGGACTTCCGCTGAAGCTTTCTTT.

J is TRBJ2-7 and V is TRBV7-9; 8 nucleotides align to TRBD2. The DNA end lines up better with TRBJ2-1; the J call may be wrong. Germline assignment: CDR1 SEHNR and CDR2 FQNEAQ (reference sequence). The CDR3 length is 16 residues. The CDR3 region is CASSLASSGRTYEQFF. DNA for the CDR3: TGTGCCAGCAGCTTAGCGTCTAGCGGGCGTACCTACGAGCAGTTCTTC.

This clonotype was counted many times. V is TRBV6-1 and J is TRBJ1-1; a possible D gene is TRBD1 (5 bases). Germline CDR1 and CDR2: MNHNS and SASEGT. The V and J ends lost 5 bases and 3 bases respectively, with 10 bases between them. There are 13 residues in the CDR3. This CDR3 is CASSYRGYTEAFF. For the CDR3, the DNA is TGTGCCAGCAGTTACCGGGGGTACACTGAAGCTTTCTTT.

This clonotype was observed many times. J is TRBJ2-2 and V is TRBV6-1; TRBD1 agrees at 7 bases. There are 16 residues in the CDR3. CDR1 MNHNS and CDR2 SASEGT come from the germline V gene. With V trimmed by 7 bases and J by 7 bases, 15 bases remained unmatched. CDR3 sequence reads: CASKEGGRGINGELFF. DNA of the CDR3: TGTGCCAGCAAAGAAGGTGGCAGGGGGATTAACGGGGAGCTGTTTTTT.

The chain combines TRBV28 with TRBJ2-1, with 12 nucleotides matching TRBD1. Per germline, CDR1 MDHEN and CDR2 SYDVKM. The CDR3 consists of 16 residues. After removal of 4 bases from V and 6 bases from J, the junction contained 7 bases not matched to a gene. The CDR3 DNA follows: TGTGCCAGCAGTTCGGGACAGGGGGCGCGGTCCAATGAGCAGTTCTTC. This codes for CASSSGQGARSNEQFF.

This clonotype was recorded at least ten times. The chain has TRBV5-8 and TRBJ1-5; unclear D gene. CDR1 and CDR2 from the germline V gene are SGHTS and YDEGEE. This CDR3 region has 16 residues. Trimming removed 2 bases at V and 0 bases at J, with 12 bases between. The CDR3 reads CASSLGGPGSNQPQHF. CDR3 sequence (DNA): TGTGCCAGCAGCTTAGGAGGTCCGGGTAGCAATCAGCCCCAGCATTTT.

This clonotype was recorded at least ten times. V is TRBV6-2 or TRBV6-3 and J is TRBJ1-2, with D tentatively TRBD1 (5 bases). The CDR3 length is 13 residues. Trimming removed 2 bases from V and 7 bases from J, with 11 bases in between. CDR1 and CDR2 (germline): MNHEY, SVGEGT. CDR3 loop: CASSYAGFGGYTF. CDR3 nucleotides: TGTGCCAGCAGTTACGCAGGGTTTGGTGGCTACACCTTC.

The chain links TRBV29-1 to TRBJ1-2, with D hard to call. Germline V gene data show CDR1 as SQVTM and CDR2 as ANQGSEA. The CDR3 totals 11 residues. Trimming removed 4 bases at V and 7 bases at J, with 10 bases between. The CDR3 is CSVAGVGGYTF. For the CDR3, the DNA is TGCAGCGTTGCTGGGGTTGGTGGCTACACCTTC. Based on the CDR3 plus reference TRBV29-1 and TRBJ1-2, the full variable domain is SAVISQKPSRDICQRGTSLTIQCQVDSQVTMMFWYRQQPGQSLTLIATANQGSEATYESGFVIDKFPISRPNLTFSTLTVSNMSPEDSSIYLCSVAGVGGYTFGSGTRLTVV.

Comments on this clonotype: Just one base apart from a much larger clone, this may be a read error. This sequence joins TRBV20-1 and TRBJ2-5; tentatively, D is TRBD2 (7 bases). The germline V gene has CDR1 DFQATT and CDR2 SNEGSKA (reference sequence). The CDR3 totals 14 residues. The CDR3 DNA reads TGCGGTGCCAGAGGGGGGGGGGCTGCGGAGACCCAGTACTTC. Protein sequence: CGARGGGAAETQYF.

This clonotype was seen a handful of times. The chain uses TRBV5-1 and TRBJ2-3; no definite D call. Germline lookup yields CDR1 SGHRS and CDR2 YFSETQ. V was cut by 1 base and J by 4 bases, with 13 bases left in between. The CDR3 runs 15 residues. CDR3 nucleotides: TGCGCCAGCAGCTTGTCGGGCCGCGCCTCAGATACGCAGTATTTT. Translation gives CASSLSGRASDTQYF.

To note about this clonotype: One base away lies a much larger clone, so this may be a sequencing read error. The chain combines TRBV28 with TRBJ2-7; D is uncertain. The length of the CDR3 is 14 residues. The germline V and J ends were trimmed by 6 bases and 0 bases, with 12 bases remaining between them. CDR1 and CDR2 (germline): MDHEN, SYDVKM. CDR3 coding DNA: TGTGCCAGCAGCTCTCCAGAGAGCTCCTACGAGCAGTACTTC. Its translation: CASSSPESSYEQYF.